One sample yielded the 32 T cell receptor beta chains listed below, sequenced in a study of cytomegalovirus exposure and HLA in healthy donors. Clones were sequenced by immunoSEQ multiplex PCR, and TCRdb holds only the in-frame ones, with some missing. Among about 360,000 clones, roughly 85% were seen once, and the ten largest hold roughly 0.82%. The sequenced sample consisted of PBMCs. These receptors were obtained from a woman aged 18-29 years in good health and CMV-seronegative.

CDR3 amino acids: CASSQVRGEQYF. The CDR3 DNA is TGTGCCAGCAGCCAAGTTCGAGGCGAGCAGTACTTC. The chain couples TRBV14 to TRBJ2-7; no reliable D call. The ends were cut back, 1 base at V and 6 bases at J, with 7 bases in the middle. CDR3 length equals 12 residues. The V gene's germline CDR1 is SGHDN and CDR2 FVKESK.

V is TRBV6-1 and J is TRBJ2-5; 7 positions agree with TRBD1. J was trimmed by 5 bases and V by 9 bases; bases with no gene match: 9. Per the germline V gene, CDR1 is MNHNS and CDR2 is SASEGT. There are 13 residues in the CDR3. In DNA, the CDR3 is TGTGCCAGTATAAGGGGGCGCGGGGAGACCCAGTACTTC. Protein product: CASIRGRGETQYF.

The J gene is TRBJ1-2, the V gene TRBV30; D possibly corresponds to TRBD1 (5 bases). Germline CDR1 GTSNPN, CDR2 SVGIG (reference sequence). The CDR3 spans 12 residues. V lost 1 base and J lost 8, with 11 bases in between. CDR3 protein: CAWSGGERGYTF. The DNA for the CDR3 is TGTGCCTGGAGTGGGGGGGAAAGAGGCTACACCTTC.

On this clone itself: The junction and the germline gene differ at one end; a read error may be behind it. This chain links TRBV2 with TRBJ1-5; TRBD1 agrees at 7 bases. This CDR3 spans 16 amino acids. CDR1 and CDR2 (germline): SNHLY, FYNNEI. The CDR3 region is CASKGTVVGVGQSQHF. CDR3 bases: TGTGCCAGCAAAGGGACAGTAGTTGGGGTTGGTCAGTCCCAGCATTTT.

As to this clone: Other DNA sequences in the sample encode the same CDR3. The chain has TRBV30 and TRBJ2-5; a weak D match, TRBD1 (6 bases). Trimming left V 0 bases short and J 5 bases short, with 13 bases between. The length of the CDR3 is 14 residues. The germline V gene has CDR1 GTSNPN and CDR2 SVGIG (reference sequence). As DNA, the CDR3 is TGTGCCTGGAGTGTACTGGGACAAAGGGAGACCCAGTACTTC. Protein sequence: CAWSVLGQRETQYF.

The rearrangement links TRBV7-9 to TRBJ2-1; a possible D gene is TRBD2 (5 bases). Germline V gives CDR1 SEHNR, CDR2 FQNEAQ (reference sequence). This CDR3 region has 16 residues. The V and J ends lost 2 bases and 5 bases respectively, with 16 bases between them. DNA for the CDR3: TGTGCCAGCAGCTTATTTTTTCGCGGGTGGGACAATGAGCAGTTCTTC. Its protein product is CASSLFFRGWDNEQFF.

This sequence joins TRBV5-1 and TRBJ2-1, with D maybe TRBD2 (5 bases). The CDR3 spans 13 residues. Germline V gives CDR1 SGHRS, CDR2 YFSETQ. The V end was cut by 3 bases, the J end by 4 bases, with 8 bases between. The CDR3 DNA reads as TGCGCCAGCAGCTCCACTAGTTACAATGAGCAGTTCTTC. As protein: CASSSTSYNEQFF.

The chain employs TRBV7-2 and TRBJ2-2, with 11 nucleotides matching TRBD2. Germline V gene lookup returns CDR1 SGHTA and CDR2 FQGNSA. The CDR3 is 16 residues long. After removal of 2 bases from V and 1 base from J, the junction contained 0 bases not matched to a gene. The CDR3 sequence: CASSLTSGRNTGELFF. The CDR3 DNA reads TGTGCCAGCAGCTTAACTAGCGGGAGGAACACCGGGGAGCTGTTTTTT.

In DNA form, the CDR3 reads TGCGCCAGCAGCCAAGATAGAGGGCTCCCAGGCGGAGAGACCCAGTACTTC. This codes for CASSQDRGLPGGETQYF. The rearrangement uses TRBV4-1 and TRBJ2-5; D possibly corresponds to TRBD2 (5 bases). Germline V lookup: CDR1 MGHRA, CDR2 YSYEKL. The V end was cut by 0 bases, the J end by 4 bases, with 18 bases between. CDR3 size: 17 residues.

The rearrangement uses TRBV4-1 and TRBJ2-3; a weak D match, TRBD2 (5 bases). Between the trimmed V and J ends, which lost 1 base and 5 bases, there was a span of 22 bases. The germline gives CDR1 MGHRA, CDR2 YSYEKL. This CDR3 comprises 18 residues. The CDR3 loop reads CASSQVGRSRSTKDTQYF. The CDR3 DNA is TGCGCCAGCAGCCAAGTTGGGCGGAGCAGGTCGACTAAAGATACGCAGTATTTT.

The CDR3 here is CASSEREPIQETQYF. In nucleotides, the CDR3 is TGTGCCAGCAGCGAACGTGAGCCGATCCAAGAGACCCAGTACTTC. The gene calls are TRBV5-6 and TRBJ2-5, with D unclear. Trimming cost V 4 bases and J 1 base, with 14 bases left between them. The CDR3 is made up of 15 amino acids. The V gene's germline CDR1 is SGHDT and CDR2 YYEEEE.

Of note for this clone: At one end the junction does not follow the germline gene, possibly because of a read error. The V gene is TRBV27, the J gene TRBJ2-5, with 8 bases that match TRBD1. CDR3 length: 15 amino acids. CDR1 is MNHEY and CDR2 is SMNVEV in the germline V gene (reference sequence). Here the CDR3 reads CASSLTGTGQEAQYF. The CDR3 DNA reads TGTGCCAGCAGTCTCACCGGGACAGGCCAAGAGGCCCAGTACTTC.

The CDR3 DNA is TGTGCCAGCAGTGATATCCAGCGGGGGGTTCGGCAGTATTTT. Translating gives CASSDIQRGVRQYF. The gene calls are TRBV2 and TRBJ2-3; TRBD2 aligns across 9 bases. The CDR3 runs 14 residues. Trimming removed 3 bases from V and 11 bases from J; junction bases left unmatched: 9. Germline V gene sequence: CDR1 SNHLY, CDR2 FYNNEI.

The chain couples TRBV10-3 to TRBJ1-1; maybe TRBD1 (6 bases). Looked up from germline, CDR1 is ENHRY and CDR2 is SYGVKD. This CDR3 comprises 12 residues. V shed 8 bases and J shed 1 base, with 8 bases lying between them. The chain's CDR3 is CAIGTPNTEAFF. The CDR3, as DNA: TGTGCCATCGGGACACCGAACACTGAAGCTTTCTTT.

The V and J genes are TRBV28 and TRBJ1-5; a possible D gene is TRBD1 (6 bases). CDR1 MDHEN and CDR2 SYDVKM come from the germline V gene. V dropped 10 bases and J dropped 6 bases, with 16 bases sitting between them. This CDR3 has 13 residues. CDR3 in DNA: TGTGCCATCATGGGGGGGGCCGGTCAGCCCCAGCATTTT. This gives the protein CAIMGGAGQPQHF.

V gene TRBV9 combines with J gene TRBJ2-5; the D gene is possibly TRBD2 (5 bases). Trimming left V 0 bases short and J 1 base short, with 7 bases between. The CDR3 sequence is 14 residues long. In germline, CDR1 is SGDLS, CDR2 YYNGEE. The CDR3 region is CASSVASGQETQYF. In DNA form, the CDR3 reads TGTGCCAGCAGCGTAGCGAGCGGCCAAGAGACCCAGTACTTC.

The genes are TRBV28 and TRBJ2-5; 10 bases line up with TRBD1. Germline CDR1 is MDHEN and CDR2 is SYDVKM. With V trimmed by 6 bases and J by 4 bases, 2 bases remained unmatched. CDR3 size: 13 residues. In DNA, the CDR3 is TGTGCCAGCAGCCGGGACAGGGGAGAGACCCAGTACTTC. Protein sequence: CASSRDRGETQYF.

The count of this clone is one. The V gene is TRBV6-1, the J gene TRBJ1-2; D might be TRBD1 (5 bases). V was cut by 6 bases and J by 4 bases, with 15 bases left in between. Germline CDR1 and CDR2: MNHNS and SASEGT. The CDR3 contains 14 residues. CDR3: CASRIPGPPYGYTF. The CDR3 DNA follows: TGTGCCAGCAGAATTCCAGGGCCGCCCTATGGCTACACCTTC.

V and J are TRBV4-1 and TRBJ2-6; 8 bases are a match to TRBD1. This CDR3 region has 19 residues. Germline assignment: CDR1 MGHRA and CDR2 YSYEKL. Unmatched junction bases numbered 13, after V lost 2 bases and J lost 4 bases. CDR3 amino acids: CASSQQPGQGLTGANVLTF. CDR3 nucleotide sequence: TGCGCCAGCAGCCAACAACCAGGACAGGGCCTTACGGGGGCCAACGTCCTGACTTTC.

The chain is built from TRBV5-4 and TRBJ2-7; TRBD2 matches 12 bases. This CDR3 region has 15 residues. Per the germline V gene, CDR1 is SGHNT and CDR2 is YYREEE (reference sequence). The junction had 2 bases not matched to a gene; V was cut back by 4 bases and J by 0 bases. DNA of the CDR3: TGTGCCAGCAGCCTAGCGGGAGGGTTCTCCTACGAGCAGTACTTC. This encodes CASSLAGGFSYEQYF. Combining the CDR3 with reference TRBV5-4 and TRBJ2-7 gives the whole variable domain ETGVTQSPTHLIKTRGQQVTLRCSSQSGHNTVSWYQQALGQGPQFIFQYYREEENGRGNFPPRFSGLQFPNYSSELNVNALELDDSALYLCASSLAGGFSYEQYFGPGTRLTVT.

CDR3 nucleotide sequence: TGTGCCAGCAGTATCAATATCTGGGGACAGAACACCGGGGAGCTGTTTTTT. Protein: CASSINIWGQNTGELFF. The chain has TRBV27 and TRBJ2-2; TRBD1 is a possible D gene (6 bases). The CDR3 consists of 17 residues. Germline assignment: CDR1 MNHEY and CDR2 SMNVEV (reference sequence). V lost 5 bases to trimming and J lost 1 base, with 17 bases between them.

This chain joins TRBV9 and TRBJ1-2; 7 bases match TRBD1. The CDR3 is 17 amino acids. Germline V lookup: CDR1 SGDLS, CDR2 YYNGEE. After removal of 3 bases from V and 1 base from J, the junction contained 12 bases not matched to a gene. CDR3 protein: CASSGQGTYAVNYGYTF. CDR3 DNA sequence: TGTGCCAGCAGCGGACAGGGAACCTACGCAGTTAACTATGGCTACACCTTC.

This clone was picked up a small number of times. The chain has TRBV7-9 and TRBJ2-7; 7 nucleotides agree with TRBD1. The CDR3 spans 13 residues. V shed 5 bases and J 3 bases; nucleotides not matched to a gene: 4. The germline gives CDR1 SEHNR, CDR2 FQNEAQ (reference sequence). The chain's CDR3 is CASSPDRFYEQYF. The CDR3 region has the DNA TGTGCCAGCAGCCCGGACAGGTTCTACGAGCAGTACTTC.

About this clone: The identical CDR3 is also encoded by other nucleotide sequences in the sample. The chain links TRBV5-1 to TRBJ2-5, with D tentatively TRBD2 (5 bases). Germline CDR1 and CDR2: SGHRS and YFSETQ. The CDR3 spans 13 residues. Trimming stripped 0 bases from V and 5 bases from J, with 8 bases between. The DNA of the CDR3 is TGCGCCAGCAGCTTGGGACCGGGGGAGACCCAGTACTTC. It yields the protein CASSLGPGETQYF.

The rearrangement joins TRBV30 to TRBJ1-2; tentative D call: TRBD1 (6 bases). CDR1 and CDR2 (germline): GTSNPN, SVGIG (reference sequence). The CDR3 is 14 amino acids. Trimming removed 0 bases at V and 8 bases at J, with 16 bases between. The CDR3 loop is CAWSVGAGAVGYTF. DNA of the CDR3: TGTGCCTGGAGTGTTGGAGCAGGGGCCGTCGGCTACACCTTC.

This sequence joins TRBV28 and TRBJ2-3, with 12 bases identical to TRBD2. This CDR3 comprises 18 residues. V lost 5 bases, J lost 3 bases, and 12 bases stayed unmatched. The V gene's germline CDR1 is MDHEN and CDR2 SYDVKM. CDR3 sequence reads: CASSPPGTSGYLTDTQYF. The CDR3 region has the DNA TGTGCCAGCAGTCCCCCAGGGACTAGCGGGTATTTGACAGATACGCAGTATTTT.

The chain combines TRBV27 with TRBJ1-2; D is possibly TRBD1 (5 bases). Per the germline V gene, CDR1 is MNHEY and CDR2 is SMNVEV (reference sequence). This CDR3 is 17 amino acids long. The V end was cut by 2 bases, the J end by 4 bases, with 20 bases between. The CDR3 DNA sequence: TGTGCCAGCAGTTTAAACAGGCCCATGACCAAACTCTATGGCTACACCTTC. Amino acids: CASSLNRPMTKLYGYTF.

The chain couples TRBV7-3 to TRBJ2-7; unclear D gene. This CDR3 is 13 amino acids long. CDR1 is SGHTA, CDR2 FQGTGA, per germline. The germline V and J ends were trimmed by 5 bases and 4 bases, with 12 bases remaining between them. The CDR3: CASSANLGYEQYF. As DNA, the CDR3 is TGTGCCAGCAGCGCGAATCTAGGATACGAGCAGTACTTC.

The rearrangement joins TRBV30 to TRBJ2-5, with 12 positions matching TRBD2. Germline loops: CDR1 GTSNPN, CDR2 SVGIG (reference sequence). After removal of 0 bases from V and 9 bases from J, the junction contained 8 bases not matched to a gene. CDR3 length equals 15 residues. For the CDR3, the DNA is TGTGCCTGGAGTGTTGGACTAGCGGGAATGGGGGCCCAGTACTTC. Its translation is CAWSVGLAGMGAQYF.

The V and J genes are TRBV5-1 and TRBJ1-1; no clear D. V shed 0 bases and J shed 3 bases, with 12 bases lying between them. The germline V gene has CDR1 SGHRS and CDR2 YFSETQ. The CDR3 has 15 amino acids. The CDR3 protein is CASSLVYHRDTEAFF. In DNA form, the CDR3 reads TGCGCCAGCAGCTTGGTGTACCACCGGGACACTGAAGCTTTCTTT.

V usage is TRBV5-4 and J usage is TRBJ2-3, with TRBD2 identical over 11 bases. Germline trimming cut 2 bases from V and 5 bases from J; bases unmatched to any gene: 4. This CDR3 has 15 residues. Germline V lookup: CDR1 SGHNT, CDR2 YYREEE (reference sequence). CDR3 protein: CASSLRLAGRDTQYF. The CDR3 DNA reads TGTGCCAGCAGCTTAAGACTAGCGGGGAGAGATACGCAGTATTTT.

The rearrangement uses TRBV9 and TRBJ2-7, with D tentatively TRBD2 (5 bases). Germline values: CDR1 SGDLS, CDR2 YYNGEE. The CDR3 runs 15 residues. V was cut by 0 bases and J by 0 bases, with 10 bases left in between. The CDR3 coding sequence is TGTGCCAGCAGCGTAGAAGGGAGCCTCTCCTACGAGCAGTACTTC. Translation: CASSVEGSLSYEQYF.